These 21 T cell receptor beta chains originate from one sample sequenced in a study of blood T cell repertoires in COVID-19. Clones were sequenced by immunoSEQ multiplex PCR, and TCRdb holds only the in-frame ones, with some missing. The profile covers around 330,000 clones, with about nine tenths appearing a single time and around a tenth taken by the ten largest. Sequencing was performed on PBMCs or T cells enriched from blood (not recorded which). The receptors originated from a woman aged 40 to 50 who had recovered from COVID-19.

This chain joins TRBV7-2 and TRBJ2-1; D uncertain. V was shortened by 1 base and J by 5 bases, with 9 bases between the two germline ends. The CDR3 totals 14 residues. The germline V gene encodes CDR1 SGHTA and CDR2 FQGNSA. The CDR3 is CASSLGASHNEQFF. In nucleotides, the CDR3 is TGTGCCAGCAGCTTAGGCGCTTCACACAATGAGCAGTTCTTC. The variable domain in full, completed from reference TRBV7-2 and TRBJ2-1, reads GAGVSQSPSNKVTEKGKDVELRCDPISGHTALYWYRQSLGQGLEFLIYFQGNSAPDKSGLPSDRFSAERTGGSVSTLTIQRTQQEDSAVYLCASSLGASHNEQFFGPGTRLTVL.

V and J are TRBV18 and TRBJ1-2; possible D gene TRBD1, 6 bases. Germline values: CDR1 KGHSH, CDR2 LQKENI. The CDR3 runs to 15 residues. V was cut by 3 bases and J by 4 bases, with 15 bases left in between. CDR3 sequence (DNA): TGTGCCAGCTCACCCGATCAGAAAGGGGGCTATGGCTACACCTTC. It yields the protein CASSPDQKGGYGYTF.

The CDR3 nucleotides are TGCGCCAGCAGCCTTATCGGACAGACCTACTCTGGGGCCAACGTCCTGACTTTC. Protein product: CASSLIGQTYSGANVLTF. The rearrangement joins TRBV5-1 to TRBJ2-6; tentative D call: TRBD1 (6 bases). The CDR3 consists of 18 residues. Looked up from germline, CDR1 is SGHRS and CDR2 is YFSETQ. Trimming took 4 bases from V and 0 from J, leaving 17 bases between them.

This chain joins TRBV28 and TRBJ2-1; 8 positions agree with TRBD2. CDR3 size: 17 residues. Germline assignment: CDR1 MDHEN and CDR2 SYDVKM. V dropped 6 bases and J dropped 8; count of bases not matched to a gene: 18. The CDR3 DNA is TGTGCCAGCAGAATAAAGGGGTACAGCGGGAGTTTCGATGAGCAGTTCTTC. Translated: CASRIKGYSGSFDEQFF.

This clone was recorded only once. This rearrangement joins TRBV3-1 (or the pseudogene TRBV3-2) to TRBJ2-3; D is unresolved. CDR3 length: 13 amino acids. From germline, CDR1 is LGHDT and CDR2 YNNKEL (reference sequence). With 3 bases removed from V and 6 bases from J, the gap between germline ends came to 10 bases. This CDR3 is CASSHPKRDTQYF. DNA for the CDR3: TGTGCCAGCAGCCATCCGAAGAGGGATACGCAGTATTTT.

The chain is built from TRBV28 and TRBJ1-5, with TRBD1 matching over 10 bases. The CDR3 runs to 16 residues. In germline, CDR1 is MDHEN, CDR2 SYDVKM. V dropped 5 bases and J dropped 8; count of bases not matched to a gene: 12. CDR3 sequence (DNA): TGTGCCAGCAGTGCGACTGGGACAGGGGCCGGTAAGCCCCAGCATTTT. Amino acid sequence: CASSATGTGAGKPQHF.

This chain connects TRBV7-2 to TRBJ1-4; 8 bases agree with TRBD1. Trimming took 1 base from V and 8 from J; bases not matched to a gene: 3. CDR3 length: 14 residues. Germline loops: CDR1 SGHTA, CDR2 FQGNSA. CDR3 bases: TGTGCCAGCAGCTTAGGGCCAGGGGGCGAAAAACTGTTTTTT. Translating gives CASSLGPGGEKLFF.

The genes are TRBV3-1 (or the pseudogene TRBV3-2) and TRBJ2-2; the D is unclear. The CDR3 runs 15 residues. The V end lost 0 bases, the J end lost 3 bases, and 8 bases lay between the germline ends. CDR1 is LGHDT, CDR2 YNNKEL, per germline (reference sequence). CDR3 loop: CASSQDLAYTGELFF. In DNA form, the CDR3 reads TGTGCCAGCAGCCAAGATCTGGCCTACACCGGGGAGCTGTTTTTT.

CDR3 sequence: CASSSTGGLTDTQYF. For the CDR3, the DNA is TGTGCCAGCAGCTCGACAGGGGGGCTCACAGATACGCAGTATTTT. The J gene is TRBJ2-3, the V gene TRBV7-3; TRBD1 agrees at 9 bases. The CDR3 length is 15 residues. Per germline, CDR1 SGHTA and CDR2 FQGTGA. With V trimmed by 4 bases and J by 2 bases, 4 bases remained unmatched.

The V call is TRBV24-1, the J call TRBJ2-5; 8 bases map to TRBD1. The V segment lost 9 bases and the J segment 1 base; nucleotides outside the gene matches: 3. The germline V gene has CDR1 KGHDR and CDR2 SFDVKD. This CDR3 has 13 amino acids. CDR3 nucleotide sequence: TGTGCCACCCGCGACAGGGGCCAAGAGACCCAGTACTTC. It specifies CATRDRGQETQYF.

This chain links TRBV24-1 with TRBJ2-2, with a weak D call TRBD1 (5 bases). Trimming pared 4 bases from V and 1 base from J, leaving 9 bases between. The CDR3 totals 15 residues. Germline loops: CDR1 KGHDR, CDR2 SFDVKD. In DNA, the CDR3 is TGTGCCACCAGTGACCCGACAGTGAACACCGGGGAGCTGTTTTTT. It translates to CATSDPTVNTGELFF.

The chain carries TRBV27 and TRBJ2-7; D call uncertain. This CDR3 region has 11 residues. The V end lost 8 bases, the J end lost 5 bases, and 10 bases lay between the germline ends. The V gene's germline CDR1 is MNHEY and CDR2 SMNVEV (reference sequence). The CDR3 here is CASRQLDEQYF. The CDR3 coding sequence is TGTGCCAGCCGTCAGCTAGACGAGCAGTACTTC.

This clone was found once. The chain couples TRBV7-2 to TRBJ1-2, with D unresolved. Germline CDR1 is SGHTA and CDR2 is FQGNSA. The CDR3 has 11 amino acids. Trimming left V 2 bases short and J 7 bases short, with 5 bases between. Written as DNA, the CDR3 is TGTGCCAGCAGCTTATCGGGTGGCTACACCTTC. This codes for CASSLSGGYTF.

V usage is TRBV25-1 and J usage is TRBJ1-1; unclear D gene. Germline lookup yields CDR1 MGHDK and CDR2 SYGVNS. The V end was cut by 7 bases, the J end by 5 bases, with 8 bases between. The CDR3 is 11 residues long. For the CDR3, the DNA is TGTGCCAGCAATGAGTTAACTGAAGCTTTCTTT. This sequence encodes CASNELTEAFF.

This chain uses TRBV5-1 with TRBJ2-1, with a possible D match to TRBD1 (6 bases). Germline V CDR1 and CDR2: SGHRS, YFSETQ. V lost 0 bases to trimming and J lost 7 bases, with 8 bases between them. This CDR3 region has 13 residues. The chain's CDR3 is CASSLGQGNEQFF. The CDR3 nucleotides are TGCGCCAGCAGCTTGGGGCAGGGGAATGAGCAGTTCTTC.

CDR3 sequence: CASSVGAGVEDTQYF. The CDR3 bases are TGTGCCAGCAGCGTAGGGGCAGGTGTTGAAGATACGCAGTATTTT. The J gene is TRBJ2-3, the V gene TRBV9; D is unclear. The CDR3 is 15 amino acids. Germline V gene sequence: CDR1 SGDLS, CDR2 YYNGEE. V shed 0 bases and J shed 5 bases, with 13 bases lying between them. The entire variable domain, with the rest obtained from reference TRBV9 and TRBJ2-3, is as follows: DSGVTQTPKHLITATGQRVTLRCSPRSGDLSVYWYQQSLDQGLQFLIQYYNGEERAKGNILERFSAQQFPDLHSELNLSSLELGDSALYFCASSVGAGVEDTQYFGPGTRLTVL.

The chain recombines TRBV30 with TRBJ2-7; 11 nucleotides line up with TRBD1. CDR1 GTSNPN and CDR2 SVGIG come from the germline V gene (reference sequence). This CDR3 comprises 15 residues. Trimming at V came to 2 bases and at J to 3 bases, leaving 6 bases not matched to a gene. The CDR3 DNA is TGTGCCTGGAGTTTGGGACAGGGGGGGTACTACGAGCAGTACTTC. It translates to CAWSLGQGGYYEQYF.

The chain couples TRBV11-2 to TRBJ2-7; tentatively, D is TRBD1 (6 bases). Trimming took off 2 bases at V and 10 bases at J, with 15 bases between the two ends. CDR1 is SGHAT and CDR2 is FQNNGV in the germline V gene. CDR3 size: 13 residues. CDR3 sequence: CASSLPDSLLQYF. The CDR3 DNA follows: TGTGCCAGCAGCTTACCGGACAGTCTTTTACAGTACTTC.

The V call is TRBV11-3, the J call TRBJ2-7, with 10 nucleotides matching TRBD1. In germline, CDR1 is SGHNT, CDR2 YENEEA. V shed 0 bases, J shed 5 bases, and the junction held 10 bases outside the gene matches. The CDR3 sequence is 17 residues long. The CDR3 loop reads CASSLDPPGTGVDEQYF. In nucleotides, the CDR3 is TGTGCCAGCAGCTTAGATCCGCCCGGGACAGGGGTTGACGAGCAGTACTTC.

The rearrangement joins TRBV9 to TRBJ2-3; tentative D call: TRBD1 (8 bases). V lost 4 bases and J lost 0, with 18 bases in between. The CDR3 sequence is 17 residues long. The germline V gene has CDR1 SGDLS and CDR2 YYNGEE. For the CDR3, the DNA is TGTGCCAGCAGCTCAACAGGGGGGCGGGGGAGCACAGATACGCAGTATTTT. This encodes CASSSTGGRGSTDTQYF. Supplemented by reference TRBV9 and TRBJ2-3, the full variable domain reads DSGVTQTPKHLITATGQRVTLRCSPRSGDLSVYWYQQSLDQGLQFLIQYYNGEERAKGNILERFSAQQFPDLHSELNLSSLELGDSALYFCASSSTGGRGSTDTQYFGPGTRLTVL.

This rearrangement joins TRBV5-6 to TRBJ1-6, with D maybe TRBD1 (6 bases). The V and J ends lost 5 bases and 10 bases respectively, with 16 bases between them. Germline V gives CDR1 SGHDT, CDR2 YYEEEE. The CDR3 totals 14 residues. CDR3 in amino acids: CASSSQGIWSPLHF. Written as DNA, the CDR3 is TGTGCCAGCAGTTCCCAGGGGATATGGTCACCCCTCCACTTT. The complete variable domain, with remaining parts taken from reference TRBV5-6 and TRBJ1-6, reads DAGVTQSPTHLIKTRGQQVTLRCSPKSGHDTVSWYQQALGQGPQFIFQYYEEEERQRGNFPDRFSGHQFPNYSSELNVNALLLGDSALYLCASSSQGIWSPLHFGNGTRLTVT.